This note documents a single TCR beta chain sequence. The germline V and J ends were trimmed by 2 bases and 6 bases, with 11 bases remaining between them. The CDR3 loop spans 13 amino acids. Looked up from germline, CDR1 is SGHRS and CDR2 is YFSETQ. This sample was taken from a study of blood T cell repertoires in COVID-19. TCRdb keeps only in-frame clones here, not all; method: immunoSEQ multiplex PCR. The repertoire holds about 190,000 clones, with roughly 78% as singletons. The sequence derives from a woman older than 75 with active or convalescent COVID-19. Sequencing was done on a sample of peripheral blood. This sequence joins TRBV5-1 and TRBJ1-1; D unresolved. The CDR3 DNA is TGCGCCAGCAGCTTAAATCTAGACGCTGAAGCTTTCTTT. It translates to CASSLNLDAEAFF.